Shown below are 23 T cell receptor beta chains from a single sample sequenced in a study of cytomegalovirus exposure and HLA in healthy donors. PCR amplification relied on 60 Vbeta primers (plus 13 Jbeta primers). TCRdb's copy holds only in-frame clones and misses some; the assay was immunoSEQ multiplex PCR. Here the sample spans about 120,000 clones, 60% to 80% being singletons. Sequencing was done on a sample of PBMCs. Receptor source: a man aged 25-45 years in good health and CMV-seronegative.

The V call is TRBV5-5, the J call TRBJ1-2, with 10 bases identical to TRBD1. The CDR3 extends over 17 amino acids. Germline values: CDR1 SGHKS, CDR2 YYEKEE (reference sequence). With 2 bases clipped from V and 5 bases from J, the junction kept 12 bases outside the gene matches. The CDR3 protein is CASSFGTGVPREYGYTF. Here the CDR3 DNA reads TGTGCCAGCAGCTTCGGGACAGGGGTTCCACGAGAGTATGGCTACACCTTC.

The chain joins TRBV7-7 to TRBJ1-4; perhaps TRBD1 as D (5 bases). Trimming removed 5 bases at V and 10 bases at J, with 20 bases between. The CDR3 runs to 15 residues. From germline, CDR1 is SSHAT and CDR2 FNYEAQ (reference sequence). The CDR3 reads CASSLLWRARGKLFF. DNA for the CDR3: TGTGCCAGCAGCCTCCTTTGGAGGGCAAGGGGAAAACTGTTTTTT.

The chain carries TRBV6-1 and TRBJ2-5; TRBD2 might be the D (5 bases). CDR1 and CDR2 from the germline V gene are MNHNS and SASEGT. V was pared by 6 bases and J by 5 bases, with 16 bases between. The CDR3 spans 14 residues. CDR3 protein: CASRGRLGGETQYF. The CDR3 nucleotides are TGTGCCAGCAGGGGTAGACTCGGCGGGGAGACCCAGTACTTC.

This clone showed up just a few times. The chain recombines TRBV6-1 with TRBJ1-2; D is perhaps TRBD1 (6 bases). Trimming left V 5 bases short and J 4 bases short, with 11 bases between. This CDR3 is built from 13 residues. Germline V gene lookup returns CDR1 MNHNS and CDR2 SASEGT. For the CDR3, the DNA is TGTGCCAGCAGTAATACAGGGACCTATGGCTACACCTTC. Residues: CASSNTGTYGYTF.

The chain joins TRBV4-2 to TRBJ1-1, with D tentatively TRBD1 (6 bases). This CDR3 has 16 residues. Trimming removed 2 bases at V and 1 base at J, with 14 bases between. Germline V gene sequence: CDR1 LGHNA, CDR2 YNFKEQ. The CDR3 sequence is CASSQWTAPTNTEAFF. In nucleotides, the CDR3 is TGTGCCAGCAGCCAATGGACAGCCCCTACGAACACTGAAGCTTTCTTT.

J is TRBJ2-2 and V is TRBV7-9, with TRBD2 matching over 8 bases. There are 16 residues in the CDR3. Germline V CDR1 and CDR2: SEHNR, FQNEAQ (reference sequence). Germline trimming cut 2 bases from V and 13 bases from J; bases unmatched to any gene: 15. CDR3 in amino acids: CASSLFGGGTNIRLFF. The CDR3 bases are TGTGCCAGCAGCTTATTTGGCGGGGGGACGAATATTCGGCTGTTTTTT.

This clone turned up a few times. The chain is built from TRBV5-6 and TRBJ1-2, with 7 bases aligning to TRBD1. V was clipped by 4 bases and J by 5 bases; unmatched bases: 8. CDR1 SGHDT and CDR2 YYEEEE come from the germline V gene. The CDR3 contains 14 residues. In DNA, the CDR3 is TGTGCCAGCAGCCCTGAGACAGGGAAATATGGCTACACCTTC. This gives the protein CASSPETGKYGYTF.

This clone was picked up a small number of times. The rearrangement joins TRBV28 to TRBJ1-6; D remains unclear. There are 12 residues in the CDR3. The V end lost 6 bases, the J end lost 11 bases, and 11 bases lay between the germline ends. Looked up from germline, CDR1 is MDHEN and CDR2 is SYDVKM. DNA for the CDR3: TGTGCCAGCAGCGAGGGTGGGGCACCCCTCCACTTT. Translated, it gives CASSEGGAPLHF. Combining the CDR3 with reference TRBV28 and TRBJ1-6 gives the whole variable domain DVKVTQSSRYLVKRTGEKVFLECVQDMDHENMFWYRQDPGLGLRLIYFSYDVKMKEKGDIPEGYSVSREKKERFSLILESASTNQTSMYLCASSEGGAPLHFGNGTRLTVT.

DNA for the CDR3: TGTGCCAGCAGGGGAAGGACTAGCGGGGTGAATGAGCAGTTCTTC. This gives the protein CASRGRTSGVNEQFF. V is TRBV2 and J is TRBJ2-1, with TRBD2 identical over 12 bases. The CDR3 sequence is 15 residues long. The ends lost 6 bases at V and 7 bases at J; junction bases unmatched: 7. Germline V CDR1 and CDR2: SNHLY, FYNNEI.

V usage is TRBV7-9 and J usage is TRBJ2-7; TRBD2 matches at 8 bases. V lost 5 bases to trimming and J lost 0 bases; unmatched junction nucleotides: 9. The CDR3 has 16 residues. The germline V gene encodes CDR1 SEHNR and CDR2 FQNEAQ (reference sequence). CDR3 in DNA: TGTGCCAGCAGCCCCCAAGCGGGGGTGGCCTCCTACGAGCAGTACTTC. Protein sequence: CASSPQAGVASYEQYF.

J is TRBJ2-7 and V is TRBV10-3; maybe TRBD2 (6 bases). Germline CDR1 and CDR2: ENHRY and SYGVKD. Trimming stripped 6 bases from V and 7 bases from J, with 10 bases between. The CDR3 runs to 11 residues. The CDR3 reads CAIRDGGEQYF. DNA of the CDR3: TGTGCCATCAGGGACGGAGGGGAGCAGTACTTC.

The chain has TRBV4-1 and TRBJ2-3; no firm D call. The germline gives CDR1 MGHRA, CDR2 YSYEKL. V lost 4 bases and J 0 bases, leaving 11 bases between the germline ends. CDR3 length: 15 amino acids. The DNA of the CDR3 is TGCGCCAGCAGCCTCTCGGTTTTAAGCACAGATACGCAGTATTTT. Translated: CASSLSVLSTDTQYF.

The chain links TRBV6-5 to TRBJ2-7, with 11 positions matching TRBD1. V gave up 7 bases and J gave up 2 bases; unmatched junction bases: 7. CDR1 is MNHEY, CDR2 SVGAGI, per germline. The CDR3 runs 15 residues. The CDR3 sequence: CASTHKGQGAYEQYF. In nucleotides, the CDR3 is TGTGCCAGCACCCACAAGGGACAGGGGGCCTACGAGCAGTACTTC.

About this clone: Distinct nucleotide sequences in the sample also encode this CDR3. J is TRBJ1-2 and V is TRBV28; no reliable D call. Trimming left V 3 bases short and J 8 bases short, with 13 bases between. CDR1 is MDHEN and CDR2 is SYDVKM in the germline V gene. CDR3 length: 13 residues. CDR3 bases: TGTGCCAGCAGTTTTGGGCAACCTCGAGGCTACACCTTC. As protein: CASSFGQPRGYTF.

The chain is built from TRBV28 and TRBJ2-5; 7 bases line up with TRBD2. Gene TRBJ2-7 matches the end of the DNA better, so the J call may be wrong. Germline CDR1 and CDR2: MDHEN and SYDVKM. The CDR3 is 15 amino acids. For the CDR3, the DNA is TGTGCCAGCAAGGTGGGGAGGGGCCTCTCCTACGAGCAGTACTTC. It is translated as CASKVGRGLSYEQYF.

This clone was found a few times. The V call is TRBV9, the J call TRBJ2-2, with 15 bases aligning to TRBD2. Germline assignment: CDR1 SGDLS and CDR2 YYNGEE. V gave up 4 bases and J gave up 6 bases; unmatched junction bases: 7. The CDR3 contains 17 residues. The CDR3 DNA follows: TGTGCCAGCAGCCCCGGACTAGCGGGGGGGTTCGCCGGGGAGCTGTTTTTT. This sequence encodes CASSPGLAGGFAGELFF.

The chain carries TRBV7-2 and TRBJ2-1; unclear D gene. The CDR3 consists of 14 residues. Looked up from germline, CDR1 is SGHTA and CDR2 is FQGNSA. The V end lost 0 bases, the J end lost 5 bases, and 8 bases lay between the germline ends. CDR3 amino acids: CASSLALENNEQFF. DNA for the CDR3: TGTGCCAGCAGCTTAGCATTAGAGAACAATGAGCAGTTCTTC. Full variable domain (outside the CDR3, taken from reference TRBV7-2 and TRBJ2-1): GAGVSQSPSNKVTEKGKDVELRCDPISGHTALYWYRQSLGQGLEFLIYFQGNSAPDKSGLPSDRFSAERTGGSVSTLTIQRTQQEDSAVYLCASSLALENNEQFFGPGTRLTVL.

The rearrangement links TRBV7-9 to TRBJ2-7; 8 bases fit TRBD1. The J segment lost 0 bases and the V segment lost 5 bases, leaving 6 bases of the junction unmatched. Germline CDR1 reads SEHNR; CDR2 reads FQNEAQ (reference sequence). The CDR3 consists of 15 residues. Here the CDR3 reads CASSRGQDNSYEQYF. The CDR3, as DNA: TGTGCCAGCAGCCGGGGACAGGACAACTCCTACGAGCAGTACTTC.

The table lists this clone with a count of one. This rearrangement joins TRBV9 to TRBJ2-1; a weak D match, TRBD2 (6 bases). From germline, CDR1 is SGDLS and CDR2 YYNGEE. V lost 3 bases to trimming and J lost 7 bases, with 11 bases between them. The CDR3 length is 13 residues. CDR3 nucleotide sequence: TGTGCCAGCAGCGCCCTCGCGGGGAATGAGCAGTTCTTC. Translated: CASSALAGNEQFF.

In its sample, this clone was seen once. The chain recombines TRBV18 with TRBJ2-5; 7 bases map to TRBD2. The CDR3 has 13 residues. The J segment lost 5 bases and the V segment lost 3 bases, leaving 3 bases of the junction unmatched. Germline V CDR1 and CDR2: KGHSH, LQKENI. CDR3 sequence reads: CASSPVGRETQYF. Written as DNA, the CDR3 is TGTGCCAGCTCACCGGTCGGGAGGGAGACCCAGTACTTC.

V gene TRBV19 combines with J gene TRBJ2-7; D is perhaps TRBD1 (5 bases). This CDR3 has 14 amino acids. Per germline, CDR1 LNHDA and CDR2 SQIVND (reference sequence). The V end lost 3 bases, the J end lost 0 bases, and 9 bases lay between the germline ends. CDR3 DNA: TGTGCCAGTAGTATCGGACAAGACTCCTACGAGCAGTACTTC. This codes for CASSIGQDSYEQYF.

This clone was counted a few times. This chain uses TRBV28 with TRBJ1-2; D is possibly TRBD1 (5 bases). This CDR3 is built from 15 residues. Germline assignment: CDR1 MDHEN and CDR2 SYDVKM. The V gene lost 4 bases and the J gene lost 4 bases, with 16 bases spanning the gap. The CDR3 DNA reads TGTGCCAGCAGTTGGAATGGGGGGATAGGCTATGGCTACACCTTC. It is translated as CASSWNGGIGYGYTF.

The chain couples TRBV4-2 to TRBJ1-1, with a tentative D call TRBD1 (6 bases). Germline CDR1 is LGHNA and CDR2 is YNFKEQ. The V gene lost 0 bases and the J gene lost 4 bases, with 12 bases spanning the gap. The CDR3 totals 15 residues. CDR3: CASSQEGTSGTEAFF. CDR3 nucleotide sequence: TGTGCCAGCAGCCAAGAAGGGACATCAGGCACTGAAGCTTTCTTT.